This TCR beta chain comes out of a study of blood T cell repertoires in COVID-19. Study information: Samples of COVID-19 (acute and convalescent) were obtained from the United States, Italy and Spain. PBMCs, B-cell-depleted T cells, or T cells provided the cDNA or gDNA that made up the material.

Per the original data handling: Reference gene primer amplification gave estimated nucleated cell counts. Only in-frame clones appear in the TCRdb table, and some are missing; sequencing was by immunoSEQ multiplex PCR. V and J calls and clone size are given by that table; D and trimming were obtained from the DNA. The data show some 200,000 clones, under 90% seen once. This CDR3 has 15 amino acids. CDR1 ENHRY and CDR2 SYGVKD come from the germline V gene. The V gene lost 6 bases and the J gene lost 1 base, with 13 bases spanning the gap. Sequencing used peripheral blood. The chain recombines TRBV10-3 with TRBJ1-5; a possible D gene is TRBD1 (5 bases). The sequence derives from a woman of 80 years or more with active or convalescent COVID-19. This CDR3 reads CAIRGFQGSNQPQHF. CDR3 sequence (DNA): TGTGCCATCAGGGGGTTCCAGGGAAGCAATCAGCCCCAGCATTTT.